A single TCR beta chain is shown here with its context. The antigen remains undetermined. The assay was immunoSEQ multiplex PCR, and TCRdb's table has in-frame clones only and misses some. The sample includes tens of thousands of clones, 85% to 95% of them seen just once. This entry comes from a study of graft-versus-host responses after intestinal transplantation. This CDR3 has 18 amino acids. Germline V CDR1 and CDR2: SGHDT, YYEEEE. J lost 6 bases, V lost 0 bases, and 13 bases had no gene match. The TCR was taken from a human donor who received an intestinal transplant. Source: unstimulated CD8+ T cells sorted from spleen or lymph node cells, taken before intestinal transplant. V usage is TRBV5-6 and J usage is TRBJ2-2, with TRBD1 identical over 8 bases. In nucleotides, the CDR3 is TGTGCCAGCAGCTTGGGGACAGGGCCCTATCGAATGGCCGGGGAGCTGTTTTTT. Encoded protein: CASSLGTGPYRMAGELFF.